The present TCR beta chain was sequenced within a study of neurological immune-mediated disorders. In TCRdb, the 5' RACE reads were re-called with MiXCR into one record per CDR3 protein. The table includes about 66,000 distinct CDR3 sequences, 8.5% to 10% detected once. There are many counts of this clonotype. The germline V gene encodes CDR1 DFQATT and CDR2 SNEGSKA (reference sequence). The CDR3 has 11 residues. V dropped 6 bases and J dropped 7 bases, with 12 bases sitting between them. Time point described: longitudinal time-point 2. The J gene is TRBJ2-5, the V gene TRBV20-1; D not resolved. The clonotype originates from a man aged 25 to 40 in good health. The sample comprised PBMCs. This CDR3 is CSATTLGTQYF. In DNA, the CDR3 is TGCAGTGCCACCACCCTAGGGACCCAGTACTTC.